Ten or more counts support the clone carrying this T cell receptor (beta chain). This entry is derived from a study of identical twins. In TCRdb, the 5' RACE reads were re-called with MiXCR into one record per CDR3 protein. This sample carries about 200,000 distinct CDR3 sequences, more than 15% of them seen once, and the ten largest clones take 35% to 45%. Germline-derived CDR1 and CDR2 are LGHDT and YNNKEL (reference sequence). V lost 4 bases to trimming and J lost 1 base, with 5 bases between them. The CDR3 sequence is 12 residues long. The data also belong to a second study, concerning T cells expressing NK-cell markers. As that study records: More than 5 of the donors carried dominant NKG2C+ clonotypes that took up 1.0-7.0% of their CD8+ T cells.

Specimen: CD8+ T cells sorted from blood. This receptor was taken from a woman younger than 30 in good health. The rearrangement joins TRBV3-1 to TRBJ2-7; D gene unclear. Here the CDR3 DNA reads TGTGCCAGCAGCCTACGATCCTACGAGCAGTACTTC. It yields the protein CASSLRSYEQYF.